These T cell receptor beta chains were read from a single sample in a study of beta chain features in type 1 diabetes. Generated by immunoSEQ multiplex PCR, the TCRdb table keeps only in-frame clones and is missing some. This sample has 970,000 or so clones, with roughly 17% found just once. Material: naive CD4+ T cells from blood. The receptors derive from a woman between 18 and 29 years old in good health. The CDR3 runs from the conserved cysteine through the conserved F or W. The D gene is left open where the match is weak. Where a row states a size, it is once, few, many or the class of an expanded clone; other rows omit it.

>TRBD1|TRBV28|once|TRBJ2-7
CASSLGGQGYEQYF
TGTGCCAGCAGTTTGGGGGGACAGGGCTACGAGCAGTACTTC
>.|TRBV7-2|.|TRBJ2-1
CASSNYNEQFF
TGTGCCAGCAGCAACTACAATGAGCAGTTCTTC
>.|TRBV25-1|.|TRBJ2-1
CASSEFQGRDQGTEFF
TGTGCCAGCAGTGAATTTCAGGGAAGGGATCAGGGGACGGAGTTCTTC
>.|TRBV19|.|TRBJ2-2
CASSMTGGTGELFF
TGTGCCAGTAGTATGACAGGAGGCACCGGGGAGCTGTTTTTT
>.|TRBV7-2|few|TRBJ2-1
CASSSAGAYNEQFF
TGTGCCAGCAGCTCGGCAGGGGCCTACAATGAGCAGTTCTTC
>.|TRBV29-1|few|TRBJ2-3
CSVVGAGDTQYF
TGCAGCGTTGTAGGGGCAGGAGATACGCAGTATTTT
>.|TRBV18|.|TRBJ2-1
CASSPPLVKASNEQFF
TGTGCCAGCTCACCACCCTTGGTAAAGGCATCCAATGAGCAGTTCTTC
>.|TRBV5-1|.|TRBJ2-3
CASSLLSPPTDTQYF
TGCGCCAGCAGCTTGCTCTCTCCACCCACAGATACGCAGTATTTT
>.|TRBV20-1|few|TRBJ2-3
CSAKDSVRQYF
TGCAGTGCAAAAGATAGCGTACGGCAGTATTTT
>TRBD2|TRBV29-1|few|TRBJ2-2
CSVAYGTSWAGELFF
TGCAGCGTTGCCTATGGGACTAGCTGGGCCGGGGAGCTGTTTTTT
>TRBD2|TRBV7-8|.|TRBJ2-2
CASSQRTSGTGELFF
TGTGCCAGCAGCCAGCGGACTAGCGGGACCGGGGAGCTGTTTTTT
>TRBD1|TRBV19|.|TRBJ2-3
CASSIPGQGTDTQYF
TGTGCCAGTAGCATACCGGGACAGGGCACAGATACGCAGTATTTT
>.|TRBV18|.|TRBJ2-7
CASSSLADYEQYF
TGTGCCAGCTCATCCTTAGCGGACTACGAGCAGTACTTC
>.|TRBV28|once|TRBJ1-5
CASSLEIGPQHF
TGTGCCAGCAGCTTGGAGATCGGGCCCCAGCATTTT
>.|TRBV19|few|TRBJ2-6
CATARLLDSGANVLTF
TGTGCCACTGCTCGTCTGCTCGACTCTGGGGCCAACGTCCTGACTTTC
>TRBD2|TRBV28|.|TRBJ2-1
CASSLGTSGRNEQFF
TGTGCCAGCAGTTTAGGGACTAGCGGGAGAAATGAGCAGTTCTTC
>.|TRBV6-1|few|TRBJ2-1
CASSGQTYNEQFF
TGTGCCAGCAGTGGACAAACATACAATGAGCAGTTCTTC
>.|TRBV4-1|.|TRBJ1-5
CASSQVGSNQPQHF
TGCGCCAGCAGCCAAGTGGGTAGCAATCAGCCCCAGCATTTT
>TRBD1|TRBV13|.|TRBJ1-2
CASTRGTGAYGYTF
TGTGCCAGCACGAGAGGGACAGGAGCTTATGGCTACACCTTC
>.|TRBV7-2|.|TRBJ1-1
CASSLDRYTEAFF
TGTGCCAGCAGCTTAGACCGTTACACTGAAGCTTTCTTT
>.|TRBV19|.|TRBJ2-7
CASGVYGEQYF
TGTGCCAGTGGAGTTTACGGCGAGCAGTACTTC
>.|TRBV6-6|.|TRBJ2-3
CASSVSATAQYF
TGTGCCAGCAGTGTATCTGCGACCGCGCAGTATTTT
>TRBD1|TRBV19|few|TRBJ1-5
CASKVQGGGNQPQHF
TGTGCCAGTAAGGTCCAGGGGGGCGGTAATCAGCCCCAGCATTTT
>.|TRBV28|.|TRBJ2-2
CASRNGGTGELFF
TGTGCCAGCAGGAACGGTGGCACCGGGGAGCTGTTTTTT
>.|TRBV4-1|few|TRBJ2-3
CASSQADTQYF
TGCGCCAGCAGCCAAGCGGATACGCAGTATTTT
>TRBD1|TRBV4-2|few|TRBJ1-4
CASSQGQGDEKLFF
TGTGCCAGCAGCCAAGGACAGGGTGATGAAAAACTGTTTTTT
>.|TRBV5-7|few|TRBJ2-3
CASSLVAPYTQYF
TGTGCCAGCAGCTTGGTCGCCCCGTATACGCAGTATTTT
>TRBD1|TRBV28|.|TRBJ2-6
CASSTTTGNVGANVLTF
TGTGCCAGCAGTACCACGACAGGGAATGTGGGGGCCAACGTCCTGACTTTC
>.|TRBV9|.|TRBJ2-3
CASSVAVESDTQYF
TGTGCCAGCAGCGTAGCGGTTGAGTCAGATACGCAGTATTTT
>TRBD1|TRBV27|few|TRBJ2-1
CASSYRGEQFF
TGTGCCAGCAGTTACAGGGGAGAGCAGTTCTTC
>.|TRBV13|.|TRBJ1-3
CASSLVGRIASSGNTIYF
TGTGCCAGCAGCTTAGTGGGCAGGATCGCCAGCTCTGGAAACACCATATATTTT
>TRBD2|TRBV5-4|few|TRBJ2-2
CASSLGTSTNTGELFF
TGTGCCAGCAGCTTGGGGACTAGCACGAACACCGGGGAGCTGTTTTTT
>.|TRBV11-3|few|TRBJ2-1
CASSLDGAGEQFF
TGTGCCAGCAGCTTAGATGGGGCGGGTGAGCAGTTCTTC
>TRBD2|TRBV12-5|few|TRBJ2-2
CASRDSGSGDTGELFF
TGTGCTAGTCGAGATAGCGGGAGCGGTGACACCGGGGAGCTGTTTTTT
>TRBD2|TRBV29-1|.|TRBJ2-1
CSVGLAVWEGSYNEQFF
TGCAGCGTTGGCCTAGCTGTTTGGGAGGGCTCCTACAATGAGCAGTTCTTC